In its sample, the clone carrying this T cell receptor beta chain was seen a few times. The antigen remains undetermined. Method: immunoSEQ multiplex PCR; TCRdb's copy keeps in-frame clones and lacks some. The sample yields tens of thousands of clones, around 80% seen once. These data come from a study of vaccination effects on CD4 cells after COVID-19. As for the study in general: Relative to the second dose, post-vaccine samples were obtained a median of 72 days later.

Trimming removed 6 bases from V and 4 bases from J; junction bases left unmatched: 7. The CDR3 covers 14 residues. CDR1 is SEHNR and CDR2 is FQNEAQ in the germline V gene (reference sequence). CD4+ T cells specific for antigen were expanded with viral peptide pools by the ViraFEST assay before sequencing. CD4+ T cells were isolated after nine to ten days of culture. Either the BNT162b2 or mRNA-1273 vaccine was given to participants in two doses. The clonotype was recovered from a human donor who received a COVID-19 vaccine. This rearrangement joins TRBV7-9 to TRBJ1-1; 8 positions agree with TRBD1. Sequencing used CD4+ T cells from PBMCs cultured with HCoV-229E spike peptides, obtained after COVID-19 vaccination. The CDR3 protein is CASRQTGESTEAFF. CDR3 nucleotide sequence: TGTGCCAGCAGGCAGACAGGGGAGAGCACTGAAGCTTTCTTT. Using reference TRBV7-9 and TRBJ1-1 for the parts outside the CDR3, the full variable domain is DTGVSQNPRHKITKRGQNVTFRCDPISEHNRLYWYRQTLGQGPEFLTYFQNEAQLEKSRLLSDRFSAERPKGSFSTLEIQRTEQGDSAMYLCASRQTGESTEAFFGQGTRLTVV.